This is a list of T cell receptor beta chains from one sample in a study of cytomegalovirus exposure and HLA in healthy donors. Assay: immunoSEQ multiplex PCR; the TCRdb copy retains only in-frame clones and omits some. This table holds about 150,000 clones, roughly 63% found once. Sequenced: PBMCs. The source is a woman aged 55-70 years in good health and CMV-seropositive. The CDR3 runs from the conserved cysteine through the conserved F or W. A D gene is named only where the DNA matches it firmly. Clone size appears in some rows only: once, few, many, or a class for an expanded clone.

V gene	D gene	J gene	clone size	CDR3 protein	CDR3 DNA
TRBV4-3	TRBD2	TRBJ2-1	.	CASSQEWIAGGVDNEQFF	TGCGCCAGCAGCCAAGAGTGGATCGCGGGAGGGGTTGACAATGAGCAGTTCTTC
TRBV25-1	.	TRBJ2-1	few	CASIPPGGGGGTYNEQFF	TGTGCCAGCATACCCCCGGGAGGGGGCGGGGGTACGTACAATGAGCAGTTCTTC
TRBV14	.	TRBJ1-5	.	CASSQGHNQPQHF	TGTGCCAGCAGCCAAGGTCACAATCAGCCCCAGCATTTT
TRBV6-4	TRBD2	TRBJ2-3	few	CASSEPTSGITDTQYF	TGTGCCAGCAGTGAGCCGACTAGCGGGATCACAGATACGCAGTATTTT
TRBV28	.	TRBJ2-3	.	CASSPPSTDTQYF	TGTGCCAGCAGTCCCCCTAGCACAGATACGCAGTATTTT
TRBV5-6	.	TRBJ1-1	.	CASSLVPTGTEAFF	TGTGCCAGCAGCTTGGTTCCCACCGGCACTGAAGCTTTCTTT
TRBV19	TRBD2	TRBJ2-1	few	CASSIDSVVGLAAYNEQFF	TGTGCCAGTAGTATAGATAGTGTCGTCGGACTAGCGGCCTACAATGAGCAGTTCTTC
TRBV27	TRBD1	TRBJ1-1	.	CASTTRQGVNTEAFF	TGTGCCAGCACTACAAGACAGGGAGTGAACACTGAAGCTTTCTTT
TRBV30	.	TRBJ1-1	.	CAWSRATEAFF	TGTGCCTGGAGCAGAGCGACTGAAGCTTTCTTT
TRBV13	TRBD1	TRBJ1-2	few	CASSSGQGVTIRGGYTF	TGTGCCAGCAGCTCGGGACAGGGGGTTACTATACGGGGTGGCTACACCTTC
TRBV19	.	TRBJ1-1	.	CASSTRNTEAFF	TGTGCCAGTAGTACCCGGAACACTGAAGCTTTCTTT
TRBV2	.	TRBJ1-1	.	CASERGNTEAFF	TGTGCCAGTGAAAGGGGGAACACTGAAGCTTTCTTT
TRBV28	.	TRBJ1-1	once	CASRGGTEAFF	TGTGCCAGCAGGGGAGGCACTGAAGCTTTCTTT
TRBV5-8	TRBD2	TRBJ2-7	.	CASSSTYSGLAGDEQYF	TGTGCCAGCAGCTCAACCTATTCCGGACTAGCGGGAGACGAGCAGTACTTC
TRBV5-1	.	TRBJ2-1	.	CASSLTTSPTNEQFF	TGCGCCAGCAGCTTGACTACCTCTCCAACCAATGAGCAGTTCTTC
TRBV6-1	.	TRBJ1-1	.	CASSEGGWGTEAFF	TGTGCCAGCAGTGAAGGAGGGTGGGGCACTGAAGCTTTCTTT
TRBV9	TRBD1	TRBJ2-2	.	CASSAPGTGGVGYTGELFF	TGTGCCAGCAGCGCACCCGGGACAGGGGGAGTTGGGTACACCGGGGAGCTGTTTTTT
TRBV2	TRBD2	TRBJ2-7	.	CAPGGRETPYEQYF	TGTGCCCCGGGGGGGCGGGAGACCCCCTACGAGCAGTACTTC
TRBV13	.	TRBJ2-7	.	CASSLGASSYEQYF	TGTGCCAGCAGCTTAGGGGCTAGCTCCTACGAGCAGTACTTC
TRBV7-3	TRBD2	TRBJ2-1	few	CASSSPGLAAHNEQFF	TGTGCCAGCAGCTCTCCGGGACTAGCGGCTCACAATGAGCAGTTCTTC
TRBV19	TRBD2	TRBJ2-2	.	CASKKGRESGTGELFF	TGTGCCAGTAAAAAGGGGCGGGAGTCGGGCACCGGGGAGCTGTTTTTT
TRBV9	TRBD2	TRBJ2-1	.	CASSLRLAGGTNEQFF	TGTGCCAGCAGCCTCCGACTAGCGGGAGGGACGAATGAGCAGTTCTTC
TRBV21-1	.	TRBJ2-1	.	CASSKALAGIYNEQFF	TGTGCCAGCAGCAAAGCCCTAGCGGGGATTTACAATGAGCAGTTCTTC
TRBV25-1	.	TRBJ2-1	.	CASSELRDANEQFF	TGTGCCAGCAGTGAATTGCGGGACGCTAATGAGCAGTTCTTC
TRBV4-3	TRBD1	TRBJ1-2	few	CASSQDGTGAYYGYTF	TGCGCCAGCAGCCAAGATGGGACAGGGGCCTACTATGGCTACACCTTC
TRBV7-2	TRBD2	TRBJ2-7	.	CASSSRTSGFYEQYF	TGTGCCAGCAGCTCGAGGACTAGCGGGTTTTACGAGCAGTACTTC
TRBV19	TRBD1	TRBJ2-7	.	CATRDRAYEQYF	TGTGCCACCCGGGACAGGGCCTACGAGCAGTACTTC
TRBV4-1	.	TRBJ1-2	.	CASSQDLGGDYGYTF	TGCGCCAGCAGCCAAGATCTAGGGGGGGACTATGGCTACACCTTC
TRBV7-2	.	TRBJ1-2	.	CASSQRAGHGYTF	TGTGCCAGCAGCCAGAGGGCGGGGCATGGCTACACCTTC
TRBV11-3	.	TRBJ2-2	.	CASSLGGQGASGELFF	TGTGCCAGCAGCTTGGGAGGGCAGGGGGCATCGGGGGAGCTGTTTTTT
TRBV5-4	TRBD2	TRBJ2-2	.	CASSFGSSGTGTGELFF	TGTGCCAGCAGCTTTGGCAGTAGCGGGACTGGCACCGGGGAGCTGTTTTTT
TRBV25-1	.	TRBJ1-3	.	CASTLSGNTIYF	TGTGCCAGCACCCTTTCTGGAAACACCATATATTTT
TRBV20-1	TRBD2	TRBJ2-5	.	CSATTGTMRYF	TGCAGTGCTACTACCGGGACTATGAGGTACTTC
TRBV30	.	TRBJ1-2	.	CAWTPRGNYGYTF	TGTGCCTGGACCCCGCGGGGGAACTATGGCTACACCTTC
TRBV5-1	TRBD1	TRBJ1-4	.	CASSGGQGFNEKLFF	TGCGCCAGCAGCGGGGGACAGGGCTTTAATGAAAAACTGTTTTTT
TRBV9	.	TRBJ2-1	.	CASARAPNNEQFF	TGTGCCAGTGCCAGGGCGCCGAACAATGAGCAGTTCTTC
TRBV7-6	TRBD2	TRBJ2-3	.	CASSLATSGLTDTQYF	TGTGCCAGCAGCTTAGCGACTAGCGGGCTAACAGATACGCAGTATTTT
TRBV27	.	TRBJ2-1	.	CASSLGRIYNEQFF	TGTGCCAGCAGTTTAGGGAGGATCTACAATGAGCAGTTCTTC
TRBV9	TRBD2	TRBJ2-1	.	CASSVTGGIEQFF	TGTGCCAGCAGCGTCACGGGAGGGATTGAGCAGTTCTTC
TRBV30	TRBD1	TRBJ1-5	.	CAWSADRGRDQPQHF	TGTGCCTGGAGTGCAGACAGGGGACGGGATCAGCCCCAGCATTTT
TRBV5-1	TRBD2	TRBJ2-5	.	CASTLGRAPETQYF	TGCGCCAGCACTCTAGGGAGGGCCCCAGAGACCCAGTACTTC
TRBV18	.	TRBJ1-5	few	CASSPSQGNNQPQHF	TGTGCCAGCTCACCAAGTCAGGGAAACAATCAGCCCCAGCATTTT
TRBV28	.	TRBJ1-2	.	CASSLNRSNYGYTF	TGTGCCAGCAGTTTAAACAGATCGAACTATGGCTACACCTTC
TRBV28	.	TRBJ1-2	.	CASNWIGVGAGYTF	TGTGCCAGCAACTGGATAGGGGTTGGTGCTGGCTACACCTTC
TRBV27	.	TRBJ2-5	few	CASSYAGAVETQYF	TGTGCCAGCAGTTACGCAGGGGCGGTTGAGACCCAGTACTTC
TRBV7-9	.	TRBJ1-4	few	CASSLGQSPNEKLFF	TGTGCCAGCAGCCTCGGACAGTCCCCGAATGAAAAACTGTTTTTT
TRBV29-1	.	TRBJ2-1	.	CSVTGDNEQFF	TGCAGCGTGACAGGCGACAATGAGCAGTTCTTC
TRBV23-1	TRBD2	TRBJ2-3	.	CASSHRKGGRAFTTDTQYF	TGCGCCAGCAGTCATCGGAAGGGCGGGAGGGCCTTTACAACAGATACGCAGTATTTT
TRBV6-5	TRBD1	TRBJ1-5	.	CASRDRPHQPQHF	TGTGCCAGCAGGGACAGGCCCCATCAGCCCCAGCATTTT
TRBV4-3	.	TRBJ1-1	.	CASSRGRENTEAFF	TGCGCCAGCAGCCGCGGACGGGAGAACACTGAAGCTTTCTTT
TRBV6-6	.	TRBJ2-5	.	CASGTPYETQYF	TGTGCCAGCGGGACACCATACGAGACCCAGTACTTC
TRBV28	.	TRBJ2-3	few	CASSLLSTDTQYF	TGTGCCAGCAGTTTACTAAGCACAGATACGCAGTATTTT
TRBV19	.	TRBJ1-1	.	CASSIEGLFNTEAFF	TGTGCCAGTAGTATAGAGGGACTCTTCAACACTGAAGCTTTCTTT